The 2 T cell receptor beta chains listed next were all sequenced from one sample in a study of blood T cell repertoires in COVID-19. The data were produced by immunoSEQ multiplex PCR, yet TCRdb's version contains in-frame clones alone and is incomplete. The table lists 130,000 to 150,000 clones, 75% to 90% of them singletons. Source material: peripheral blood. The receptors derive from a man at least 80 years old with acute or convalescent COVID-19.

The gene calls are TRBV2 and TRBJ1-2; TRBD1 aligns across 8 bases. The CDR3 has 16 amino acids. Trimming cost V 6 bases and J 0 bases; bases outside gene matches: 9. Germline V lookup: CDR1 SNHLY, CDR2 FYNNEI. In DNA, the CDR3 is TGTGCCAGCAGGACGGACAGGGTGCCATCTAACTATGGCTACACCTTC. This sequence encodes CASRTDRVPSNYGYTF.

This chain uses TRBV7-9 with TRBJ1-1, with 7 bases matching TRBD1. V lost 5 bases and J lost 6; bases outside the gene matches: 9. CDR3 length equals 14 residues. Germline lookup yields CDR1 SEHNR and CDR2 FQNEAQ (reference sequence). In nucleotides, the CDR3 is TGTGCCAGCAGCCTGACAGGGTTTAGAGCTGAAGCTTTCTTT. Protein: CASSLTGFRAEAFF.